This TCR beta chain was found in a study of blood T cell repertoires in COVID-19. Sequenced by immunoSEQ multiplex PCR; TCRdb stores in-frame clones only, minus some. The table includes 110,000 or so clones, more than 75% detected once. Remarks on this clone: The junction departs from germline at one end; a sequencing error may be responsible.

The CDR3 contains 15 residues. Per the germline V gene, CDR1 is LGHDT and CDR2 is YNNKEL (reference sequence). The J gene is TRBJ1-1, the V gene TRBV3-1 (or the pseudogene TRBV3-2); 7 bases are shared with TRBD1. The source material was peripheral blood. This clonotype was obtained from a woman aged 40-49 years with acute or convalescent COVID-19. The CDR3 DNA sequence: TGTGCCAGCAGCCAATCCGACAGGGTGAATACTGAAGCTTTCTTT. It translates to CASSQSDRVNTEAFF.